The next 21 T cell receptor beta chains were all read from a single sample in a study of Graves' ophthalmopathy and Graves' hyperthyroidism listed by TCRdb under 2018. Sequencing was performed on an Illumina HiSeq 2000. For repertoire sequencing, the TCR beta CDR3 regions were amplified from RNA transcripts. The first round of RT-PCR was done with HTBI primers and the Qiagen OneStep RT-PCR kit, and was followed by a second round of multiplex PCR, then size selection and purification. TCRdb applied fastp at Q25 and MiXCR to the public reads, then kept only in-frame beta chains. Here each entry gathers all rows of one CDR3 protein and keeps the most common genes and DNA. A total of 150,000 to 200,000 distinct CDR3 sequences appear in this sample, around 39% of them only once. Roughly 8.9% of the sample is in the top ten clones. The sample was peripheral blood. The receptors derive from a man in his thirties or forties with Graves' ophthalmopathy. Donor details come from another sample of the same person, matched by shared clones.

This clonotype has a handful of counts. The chain links TRBV6-1 to TRBJ2-7; 8 positions agree with TRBD1. Trimming took 6 bases from V and 2 from J; bases not matched to a gene: 12. Germline CDR1 is MNHNS and CDR2 is SASEGT. The CDR3 covers 16 residues. The CDR3 is CASSETGTGSTYEQYF. The CDR3 DNA sequence: TGTGCCAGCAGCGAGACGGGGACAGGCTCTACCTACGAGCAGTACTTC.

This clonotype was picked up many times. The rearrangement joins TRBV12-3 or TRBV12-4 to TRBJ1-1; tentative D call: TRBD1 (5 bases). CDR3 length equals 13 residues. Deletions cut 1 base from V and 4 bases from J, with 7 bases between. CDR3 bases: TGTGCCAGCAGTTTAGAAGGGGTCACTGAAGCTTTCTTT. It codes for CASSLEGVTEAFF.

As to this clonotype: The junction shows a germline mismatch at one end, possibly a read error. The chain couples TRBV6-1 to TRBJ1-2, with a possible D match to TRBD1 (5 bases). The CDR3 length is 11 residues. Germline lookup yields CDR1 MNHNS and CDR2 SASEGT. The chain's CDR3 is CASSEPPDTFF. CDR3 coding DNA: TGTGCCAGCAGTGAACCCCCGGACACCTTCTTC.

This clonotype was detected only a few times. The chain links TRBV28 to TRBJ2-7; 10 nucleotides agree with TRBD1. The CDR3 covers 13 residues. Per germline, CDR1 MDHEN and CDR2 SYDVKM. The trim removed 6 bases at V and 3 bases at J, leaving 2 bases unmatched. CDR3 nucleotide sequence: TGTGCCAGCAGGGGACAGGGGCGCTACGAGCAGTACTTC. This codes for CASRGQGRYEQYF.

V usage is TRBV6-2 or TRBV6-3 and J usage is TRBJ1-2; D is uncertain. Germline-derived CDR1 and CDR2 are MNHEY and SVGEGT. This CDR3 has 13 amino acids. V lost 6 bases and J lost 3, with 11 bases in between. The CDR3 reads CASSVGMDYGYTF. DNA of the CDR3: TGTGCCAGCAGCGTAGGGATGGACTATGGCTACACCTTC.

This clonotype was detected once. The J gene is TRBJ1-3, the V gene TRBV12-3 or TRBV12-4; D is uncertain. The ends were cut back, 2 bases at V and 7 bases at J, with 9 bases in the middle. This CDR3 has 13 residues. In DNA form, the CDR3 reads TGTGCCAGCAGTTTACAAGGGTTGAACACCATATATTTT. It specifies CASSLQGLNTIYF.

This clonotype was counted between two and nine times. The chain carries TRBV6-2 or TRBV6-3 and TRBJ1-1, with a tentative D call TRBD1 (6 bases). The germline CDR1 and CDR2 sequences are MNHEY and SVGEGT. Trimming left V 7 bases short and J 5 bases short, with 20 bases between. The CDR3 has 15 residues. The CDR3 bases are TGTGCCAGCACCCCCTACTTGGTGGGGGCGACTGAAGCTTTCTTT. It translates to CASTPYLVGATEAFF.

Many counts were recorded for this clonotype. V is TRBV11-2 and J is TRBJ2-7, with TRBD2 identical over 8 bases. The germline gives CDR1 SGHAT, CDR2 FQNNGV. The V and J ends lost 4 bases and 1 base, in that order; junction bases with no gene match: 9. The CDR3 totals 16 residues. DNA of the CDR3: TGTGCCAGCAGCTGGGAGTGGCTAGCGGGTTCCTACGAGCAGTACTTC. It specifies CASSWEWLAGSYEQYF.

This clonotype was counted ten times or more. J is TRBJ2-7 and V is TRBV7-2, with D uncertain. The ends were cut back, 0 bases at V and 0 bases at J, with 6 bases in the middle. Per germline, CDR1 SGHTA and CDR2 FQGNSA. There are 14 residues in the CDR3. Written as DNA, the CDR3 is TGTGCCAGCAGCTTAGCTCCCTTCTCCTACGAGCAGTACTTC. Its protein is CASSLAPFSYEQYF.

This clonotype was observed many times. The rearrangement joins TRBV10-3 to TRBJ2-2; 9 bases agree with TRBD2. The CDR3 loop spans 14 amino acids. V was pared by 10 bases and J by 1 base, with 4 bases of the junction left unmatched. Germline lookup yields CDR1 ENHRY and CDR2 SYGVKD. The CDR3: CATRLAVNTGELFF. As DNA, the CDR3 is TGTGCCACGAGACTAGCGGTGAACACCGGGGAGCTGTTTTTT.

The V and J genes are TRBV20-1 and TRBJ2-7; TRBD2 aligns across 8 bases. The CDR3 runs to 13 residues. Unmatched junction bases numbered 3, after V lost 5 bases and J lost 0 bases. From germline, CDR1 is DFQATT and CDR2 SNEGSKA (reference sequence). CDR3 protein: CSASGTSSYEQYF. The CDR3 DNA reads as TGCAGTGCTTCCGGGACTAGCTCCTACGAGCAGTACTTC.

Many counts were recorded for this clonotype. DNA of the CDR3: TGTGCCAGCAGTATCCCCGGGACAGTATCCTACGAGCAGTACTTC. Its protein product is CASSIPGTVSYEQYF. The gene calls are TRBV28 and TRBJ2-7; 7 bases map to TRBD1. The CDR3 contains 15 residues. J lost 1 base, V lost 5 bases, and 8 bases had no gene match. Germline V gene lookup returns CDR1 MDHEN and CDR2 SYDVKM.

V usage is TRBV7-2 and J usage is TRBJ2-7, with D unresolved. This CDR3 is 11 amino acids long. V was trimmed by 2 bases and J by 7 bases, leaving 6 bases between them. Germline loops: CDR1 SGHTA, CDR2 FQGNSA. DNA of the CDR3: TGTGCCAGCAGCTTATATGGGGAGCAGTACTTC. Translating gives CASSLYGEQYF. Full variable domain (missing parts from reference TRBV7-2 and TRBJ2-7): GAGVSQSPSNKVTEKGKDVELRCDPISGHTALYWYRQSLGQGLEFLIYFQGNSAPDKSGLPSDRFSAERTGGSVSTLTIQRTQQEDSAVYLCASSLYGEQYFGPGTRLTVT.

This clonotype was found a few times. This chain connects TRBV6-5 to TRBJ1-5; perhaps TRBD1 as D (6 bases). V was shortened by 2 bases and J by 2 bases, with 13 bases between the two germline ends. CDR3 length equals 16 residues. Germline lookup yields CDR1 MNHEY and CDR2 SVGAGI. The CDR3 loop reads CASSYIVRGGNQPQHF. In nucleotides, the CDR3 is TGTGCCAGCAGTTACATTGTCAGGGGAGGCAATCAGCCCCAGCATTTT.

V and J are TRBV28 and TRBJ2-7; the D is unclear. V lost 4 bases and J lost 2, with 6 bases in between. The CDR3 loop spans 12 amino acids. The germline gives CDR1 MDHEN, CDR2 SYDVKM. CDR3 sequence reads: CASSSPPYEQYF. Written as DNA, the CDR3 is TGTGCCAGCAGTTCCCCTCCCTACGAGCAGTACTTC.

The sample holds many counts of this clonotype. The rearrangement joins TRBV6-4 to TRBJ2-3; 7 positions match TRBD1. Looked up from germline, CDR1 is MRHNA and CDR2 is SNTAGT. The V and J ends lost 3 bases and 2 bases, in that order; junction bases with no gene match: 2. CDR3 length equals 14 residues. The DNA for the CDR3 is TGTGCCAGCAGTGAGGGACAGCCCACAGATACGCAGTATTTT. Amino acids: CASSEGQPTDTQYF.

This clonotype has at least ten counts. The chain uses TRBV9 and TRBJ2-7; tentative D call: TRBD2 (6 bases). The germline V gene encodes CDR1 SGDLS and CDR2 YYNGEE. The CDR3 consists of 14 residues. Deletions cut 7 bases from V and 4 bases from J, with 18 bases between. CDR3 amino acids: CASSEGLAVYEQYF. CDR3 DNA sequence: TGTGCCAGCTCAGAGGGATTAGCGGTTTACGAGCAGTACTTC.

This clonotype was counted at least ten times. The rearrangement links TRBV6-2 or TRBV6-3 to TRBJ1-2; D remains ambiguous. Trimming stripped 5 bases from V and 8 bases from J, with 18 bases between. CDR3 length: 14 residues. Germline lookup yields CDR1 MNHEY and CDR2 SVGEGT. For the CDR3, the DNA is TGTGCCAGCAGTCCCTATTCCCCTAGCGGAGGCTACACCTTC. It encodes CASSPYSPSGGYTF.

This clonotype came up many times. The CDR3 protein is CASTPGTYQPQHF. Written as DNA, the CDR3 is TGTGCCAGCACCCCCGGGACTTATCAGCCCCAGCATTTT. This rearrangement joins TRBV28 to TRBJ1-5; TRBD1 might be the D (5 bases). Trimming cost V 7 bases and J 5 bases, with 12 bases left between them. Per the germline V gene, CDR1 is MDHEN and CDR2 is SYDVKM. The CDR3 totals 13 residues.

The genes are TRBV6-1 and TRBJ1-1; maybe TRBD1 (5 bases). CDR3 length equals 14 residues. CDR1 is MNHNS, CDR2 SASEGT, per germline. Trimming took off 6 bases at V and 1 base at J, with 12 bases between the two ends. In DNA form, the CDR3 reads TGTGCCAGCAGGCGACCGGGACGGAACACTGAAGCTTTCTTT. As protein: CASRRPGRNTEAFF.

A word on this clonotype: At one of its ends the junction is not consistent with the germline gene, which may arise from a read error. The V call is TRBV30, the J call TRBJ1-1, with D possibly TRBD1 on 5 matching bases. This CDR3 spans 15 amino acids. Per the germline V gene, CDR1 is GTSNPN and CDR2 is SVGIG (reference sequence). The CDR3 DNA reads TGCGCCAGCAGCCAGCAGTCGACAGAGAACACTGAAGCTTTCTTT. This codes for CASSQQSTENTEAFF.